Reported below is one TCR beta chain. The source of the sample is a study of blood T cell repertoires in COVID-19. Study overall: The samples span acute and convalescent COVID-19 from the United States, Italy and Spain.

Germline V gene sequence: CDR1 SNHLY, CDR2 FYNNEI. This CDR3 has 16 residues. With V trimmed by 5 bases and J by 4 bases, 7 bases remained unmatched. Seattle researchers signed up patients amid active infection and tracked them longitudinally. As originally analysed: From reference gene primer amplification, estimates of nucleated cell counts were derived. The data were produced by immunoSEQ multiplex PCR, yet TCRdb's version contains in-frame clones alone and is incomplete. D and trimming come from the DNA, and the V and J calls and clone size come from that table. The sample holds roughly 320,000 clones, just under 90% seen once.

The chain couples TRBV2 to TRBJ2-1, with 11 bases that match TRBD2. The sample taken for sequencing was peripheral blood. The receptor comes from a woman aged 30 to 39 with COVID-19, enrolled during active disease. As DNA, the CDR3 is TGTGCCAGCAGTAAAACCGGGACTAGCGGTTACAATGAGCAGTTCTTC. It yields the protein CASSKTGTSGYNEQFF.